This TCR beta chain is from a study of blood T cell repertoires in COVID-19. The wider study: Sources were T cells, B-cell-depleted T cells, or PBMCs; the material itself was cDNA or gDNA.

The length of the CDR3 is 15 residues. Germline V gives CDR1 LGHDT, CDR2 YNNKEL (reference sequence). The germline V and J ends were trimmed by 8 bases and 7 bases, with 23 bases remaining between them. Authors' methods: Using reference gene primer amplification, nucleated cell counts were estimated. TCRdb's table, derived via immunoSEQ multiplex PCR, lists solely in-frame clones and lacks some. V and J calls and clone size are copied from that table; D and trimming were computed from the DNA. Altogether 120,000 or so clones are present, around 87% being singletons, with the ten largest covering approximately 30%.

This chain joins TRBV3-1 (or the pseudogene TRBV3-2) and TRBJ2-5; TRBD2 is a possible D gene (6 bases). Sequenced: peripheral blood. This sequence originates from a man in his sixties or seventies with active or convalescent COVID-19. In DNA form, the CDR3 reads TGTGCCAGCTCCCCTCCGGCGGGAACTCCGCGGACCCAGTACTTC. Translation: CASSPPAGTPRTQYF.